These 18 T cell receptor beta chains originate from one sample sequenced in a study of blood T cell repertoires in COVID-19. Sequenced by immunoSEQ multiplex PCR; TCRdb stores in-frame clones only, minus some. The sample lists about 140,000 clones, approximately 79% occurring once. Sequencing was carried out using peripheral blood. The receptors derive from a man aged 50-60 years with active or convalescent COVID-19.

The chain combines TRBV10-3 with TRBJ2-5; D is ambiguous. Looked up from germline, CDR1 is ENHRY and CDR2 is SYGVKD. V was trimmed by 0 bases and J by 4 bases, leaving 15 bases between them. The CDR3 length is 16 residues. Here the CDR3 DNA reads TGTGCCATCAGTGAGTCGATTGGATCTGGGCCAGAGACCCAGTACTTC. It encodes CAISESIGSGPETQYF.

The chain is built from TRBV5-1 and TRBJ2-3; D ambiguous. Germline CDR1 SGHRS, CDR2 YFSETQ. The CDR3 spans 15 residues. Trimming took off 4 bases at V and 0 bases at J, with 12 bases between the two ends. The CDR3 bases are TGCGCCAGCAGCCGCGACTGGCTGAGCACAGATACGCAGTATTTT. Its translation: CASSRDWLSTDTQYF.

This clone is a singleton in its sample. The CDR3 is CASSFYDGSGTGELFF. The DNA for the CDR3 is TGTGCCAGCAGCTTCTACGACGGGAGCGGGACCGGGGAGCTGTTTTTT. The chain recombines TRBV13 with TRBJ2-2, with D tentatively TRBD2 (6 bases). Germline V gene sequence: CDR1 PRHDT, CDR2 FYEKMQ (reference sequence). The V gene lost 3 bases and the J gene lost 5 bases, with 16 bases spanning the gap. The length of the CDR3 is 16 residues.

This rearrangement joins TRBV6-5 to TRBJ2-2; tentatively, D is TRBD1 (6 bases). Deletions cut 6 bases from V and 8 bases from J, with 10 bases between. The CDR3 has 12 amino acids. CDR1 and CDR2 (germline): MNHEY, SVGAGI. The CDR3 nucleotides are TGTGCCAGCAGACCCACAGGGGGGGAGCTGTTTTTT. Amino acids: CASRPTGGELFF.

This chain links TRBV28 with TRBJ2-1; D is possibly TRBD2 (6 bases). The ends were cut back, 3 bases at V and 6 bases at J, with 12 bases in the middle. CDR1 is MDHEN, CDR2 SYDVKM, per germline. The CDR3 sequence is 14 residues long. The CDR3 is CASSLNGRGNEQFF. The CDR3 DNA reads TGTGCCAGCAGTTTGAATGGGCGGGGCAATGAGCAGTTCTTC. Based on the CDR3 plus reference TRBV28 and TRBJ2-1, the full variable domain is DVKVTQSSRYLVKRTGEKVFLECVQDMDHENMFWYRQDPGLGLRLIYFSYDVKMKEKGDIPEGYSVSREKKERFSLILESASTNQTSMYLCASSLNGRGNEQFFGPGTRLTVL.

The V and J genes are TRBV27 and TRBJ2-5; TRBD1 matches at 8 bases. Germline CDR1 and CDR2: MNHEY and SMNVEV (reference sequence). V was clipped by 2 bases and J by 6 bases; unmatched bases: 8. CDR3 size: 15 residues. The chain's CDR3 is CASSLHPDRAKTQYF. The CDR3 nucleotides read TGTGCCAGCAGTTTACACCCGGACAGGGCAAAGACCCAGTACTTC.

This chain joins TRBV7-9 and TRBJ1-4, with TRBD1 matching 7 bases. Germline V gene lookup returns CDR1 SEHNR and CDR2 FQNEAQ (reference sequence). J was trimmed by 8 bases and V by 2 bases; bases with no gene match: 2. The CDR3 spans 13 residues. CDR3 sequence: CASSLRGREKLFF. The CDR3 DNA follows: TGTGCCAGCAGCTTAAGGGGGCGGGAAAAACTGTTTTTT.

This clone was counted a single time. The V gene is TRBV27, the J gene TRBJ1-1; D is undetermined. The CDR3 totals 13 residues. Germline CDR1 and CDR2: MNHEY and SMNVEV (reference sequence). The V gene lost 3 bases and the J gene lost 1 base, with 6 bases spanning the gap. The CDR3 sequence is CASSFRRNTEAFF. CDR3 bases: TGTGCCAGCAGTTTTAGGAGGAACACTGAAGCTTTCTTT.

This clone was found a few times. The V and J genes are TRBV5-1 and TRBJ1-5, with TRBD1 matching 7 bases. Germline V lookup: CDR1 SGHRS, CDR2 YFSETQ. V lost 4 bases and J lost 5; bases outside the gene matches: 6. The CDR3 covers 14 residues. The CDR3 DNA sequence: TGCGCCAGCAGCGCGACAGGGAACGATCAGCCCCAGCATTTT. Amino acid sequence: CASSATGNDQPQHF.

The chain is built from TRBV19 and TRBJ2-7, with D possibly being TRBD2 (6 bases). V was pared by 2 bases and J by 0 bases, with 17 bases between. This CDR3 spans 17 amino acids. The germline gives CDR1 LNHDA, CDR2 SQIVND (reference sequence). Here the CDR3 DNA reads TGTGCCAGTAGTATATCGGCTAGCGTCAGGAGCTCCTACGAGCAGTACTTC. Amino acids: CASSISASVRSSYEQYF.

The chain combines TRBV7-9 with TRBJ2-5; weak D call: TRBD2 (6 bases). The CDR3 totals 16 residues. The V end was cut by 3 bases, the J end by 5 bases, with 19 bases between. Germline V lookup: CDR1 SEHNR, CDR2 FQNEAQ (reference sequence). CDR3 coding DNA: TGTGCCAGCAGCTTGGAGATAGCGGCCTTAGCGGAGACCCAGTACTTC. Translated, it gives CASSLEIAALAETQYF.

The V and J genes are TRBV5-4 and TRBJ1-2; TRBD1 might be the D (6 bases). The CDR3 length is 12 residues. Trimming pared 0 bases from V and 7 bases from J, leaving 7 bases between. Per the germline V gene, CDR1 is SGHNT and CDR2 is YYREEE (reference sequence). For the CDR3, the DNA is TGTGCCAGCAGCTTGGTAGGGGGTGGCTACACCTTC. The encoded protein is CASSLVGGGYTF.

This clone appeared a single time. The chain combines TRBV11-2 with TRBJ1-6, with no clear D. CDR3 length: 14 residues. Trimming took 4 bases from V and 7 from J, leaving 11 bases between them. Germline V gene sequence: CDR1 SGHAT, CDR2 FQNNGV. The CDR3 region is CASSSERSNSPLHF. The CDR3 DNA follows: TGTGCCAGCAGCTCAGAACGGTCAAATTCACCCCTCCACTTT. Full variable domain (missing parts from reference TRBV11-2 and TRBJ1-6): EAGVAQSPRYKIIEKRQSVAFWCNPISGHATLYWYQQILGQGPKLLIQFQNNGVVDDSQLPKDRFSAERLKGVDSTLKIQPAKLEDSAVYLCASSSERSNSPLHFGNGTRLTVT.

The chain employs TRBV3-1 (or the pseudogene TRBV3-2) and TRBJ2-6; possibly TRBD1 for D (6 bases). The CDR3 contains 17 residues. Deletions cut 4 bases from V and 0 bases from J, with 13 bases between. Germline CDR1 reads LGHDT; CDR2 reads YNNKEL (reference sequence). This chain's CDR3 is CASSLRTVFSGANVLTF. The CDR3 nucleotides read TGTGCCAGCAGCCTGAGGACAGTGTTCTCTGGGGCCAACGTCCTGACTTTC.

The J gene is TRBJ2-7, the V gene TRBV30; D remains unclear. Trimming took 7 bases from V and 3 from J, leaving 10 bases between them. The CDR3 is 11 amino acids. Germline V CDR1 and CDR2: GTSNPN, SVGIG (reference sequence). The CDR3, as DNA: TGTGCCTTAACAGTAAACTACGAGCAGTACTTC. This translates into CALTVNYEQYF.

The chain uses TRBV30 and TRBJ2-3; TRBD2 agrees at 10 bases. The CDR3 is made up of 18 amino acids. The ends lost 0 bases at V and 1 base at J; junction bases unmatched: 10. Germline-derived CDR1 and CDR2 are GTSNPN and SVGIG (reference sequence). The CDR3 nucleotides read TGTGCCTGGAGTGTTAGTGCCGGACTAGCGGCTCGCACAGATACGCAGTATTTT. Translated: CAWSVSAGLAARTDTQYF.

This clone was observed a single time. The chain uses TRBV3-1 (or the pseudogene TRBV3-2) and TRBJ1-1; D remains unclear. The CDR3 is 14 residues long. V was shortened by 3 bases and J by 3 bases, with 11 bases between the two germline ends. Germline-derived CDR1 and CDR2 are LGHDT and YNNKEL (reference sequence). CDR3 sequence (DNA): TGTGCCAGCAGCCAGATTAGCCGGGACACTGAAGCTTTCTTT. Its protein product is CASSQISRDTEAFF.

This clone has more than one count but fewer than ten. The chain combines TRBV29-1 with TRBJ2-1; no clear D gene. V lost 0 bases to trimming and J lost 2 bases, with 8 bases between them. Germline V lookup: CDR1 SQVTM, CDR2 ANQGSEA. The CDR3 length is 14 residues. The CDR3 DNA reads TGCAGCGTTGAAGATACGTCTACCTACAATGAGCAGTTCTTC. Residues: CSVEDTSTYNEQFF.